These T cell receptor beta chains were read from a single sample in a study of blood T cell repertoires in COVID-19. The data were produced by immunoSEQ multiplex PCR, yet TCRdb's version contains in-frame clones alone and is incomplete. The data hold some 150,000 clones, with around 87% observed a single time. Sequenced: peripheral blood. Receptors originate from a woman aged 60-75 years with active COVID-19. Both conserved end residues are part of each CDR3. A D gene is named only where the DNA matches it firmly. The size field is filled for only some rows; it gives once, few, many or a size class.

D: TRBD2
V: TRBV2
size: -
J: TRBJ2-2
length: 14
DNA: TGTGCCAGCAGGACTAGCGGGAACACCGGGGAGCTGTTTTTT
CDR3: CASRTSGNTGELFF

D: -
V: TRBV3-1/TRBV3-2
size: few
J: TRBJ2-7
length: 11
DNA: TGTGCCAGCAGCCAATCTTACGAGCAGTACTTC
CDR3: CASSQSYEQYF

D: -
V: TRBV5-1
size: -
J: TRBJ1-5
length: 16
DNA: TGCGCCAGCAGCTTGGAGGGCGGGATAAGCAATCAGCCCCAGCATTTT
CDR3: CASSLEGGISNQPQHF

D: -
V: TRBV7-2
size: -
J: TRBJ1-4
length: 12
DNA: TGTGCCAGCAGCTTAGCGCAACAGGAACTGTTTTTT
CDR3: CASSLAQQELFF

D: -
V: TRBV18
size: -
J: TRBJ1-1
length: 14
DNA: TGTGCCAGCTCACCAGATCGTACAGGGACTGAAGCTTTCTTT
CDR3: CASSPDRTGTEAFF

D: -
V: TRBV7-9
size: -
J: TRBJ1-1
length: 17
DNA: TGTGCCAGCAGCTTAGAATTCGGTGGTCGATGGAACACTGAAGCTTTCTTT
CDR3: CASSLEFGGRWNTEAFF

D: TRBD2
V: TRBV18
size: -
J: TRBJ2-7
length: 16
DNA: TGTGCCAGCTCACCAGCGGGACTAGCGGGAGACTACGAGCAGTACTTC
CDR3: CASSPAGLAGDYEQYF

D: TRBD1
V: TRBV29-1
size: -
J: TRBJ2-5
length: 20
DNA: TGCAGCGTTGAAGATTGGGACGGTGGACAGGGGGATAGGGTTTCAGAGACCCAGTACTTC
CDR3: CSVEDWDGGQGDRVSETQYF

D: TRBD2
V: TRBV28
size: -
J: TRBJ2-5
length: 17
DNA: TGTGCCAGCAGTTTATTCCCATGGGACTATAAGCAAGAGACCCAGTACTTC
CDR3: CASSLFPWDYKQETQYF

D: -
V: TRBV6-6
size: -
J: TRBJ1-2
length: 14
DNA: TGTGCCAGCAGTTACGGCGTCGGGTGGAATAGCTACACCTTC
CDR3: CASSYGVGWNSYTF

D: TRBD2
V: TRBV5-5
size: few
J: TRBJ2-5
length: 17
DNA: TGTGCCAGCAGCTTGGTAGCTAGCGGGAGCATGCGAGAGACCCAGTACTTC
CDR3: CASSLVASGSMRETQYF

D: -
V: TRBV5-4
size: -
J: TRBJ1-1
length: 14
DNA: TGTGCCAGCAGCTTGAACGTAGAGAACACTGAAGCTTTCTTT
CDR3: CASSLNVENTEAFF

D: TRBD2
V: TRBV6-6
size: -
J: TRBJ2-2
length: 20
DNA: TGTGCCAGCAGCGCCCCCGGACTAGCGGGCCTATTATCGATCACCGGGGAGCTGTTTTTT
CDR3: CASSAPGLAGLLSITGELFF

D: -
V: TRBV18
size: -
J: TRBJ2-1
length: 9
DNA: TGTGCCAGCTCACCGGGCATGTTCTTC
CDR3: CASSPGMFF

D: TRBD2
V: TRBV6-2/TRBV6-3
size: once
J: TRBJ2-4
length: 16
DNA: TGTGCCAGCAGTCCCCGGGGGGGGCTAGCGGGGAACATTCAGTACTTC
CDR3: CASSPRGGLAGNIQYF

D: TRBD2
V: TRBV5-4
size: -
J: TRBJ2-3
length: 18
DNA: TGTGCCAGCAGCTTGGAGCGGGAGGGCAGGTGGGGCACAGATACGCAGTATTTT
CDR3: CASSLEREGRWGTDTQYF

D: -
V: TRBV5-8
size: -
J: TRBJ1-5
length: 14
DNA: TGTGCCAGCAGCTTGGTGGGCAGTATCCAGCCCCAGCATTTT
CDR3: CASSLVGSIQPQHF

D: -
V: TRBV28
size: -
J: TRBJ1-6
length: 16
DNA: TGTGCCAGCAGCATCGGGGGAGGGGCCGGGAATTCACCCCTCCACTTT
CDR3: CASSIGGGAGNSPLHF

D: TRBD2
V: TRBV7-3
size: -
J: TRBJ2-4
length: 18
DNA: TGTGCCAGCAGCCCGGGAAGCGGGAGGGAAGGGGCCAAAAACATTCAGTACTTC
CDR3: CASSPGSGREGAKNIQYF

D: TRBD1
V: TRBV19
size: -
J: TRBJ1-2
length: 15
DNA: TGTGCCAGTAGTCCGGGACAGGGGGTTTTCTATGGCTACACCTTC
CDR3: CASSPGQGVFYGYTF

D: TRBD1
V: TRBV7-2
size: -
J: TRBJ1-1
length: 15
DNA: TGTGCCAGCAGCTCGGGGACAGGAAAGAACACTGAAGCTTTCTTT
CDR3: CASSSGTGKNTEAFF

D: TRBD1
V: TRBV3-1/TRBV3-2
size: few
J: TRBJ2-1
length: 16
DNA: TGTGCCAGCAGACAGTCCACAGGGGGCTCTTTCAATGAGCAGTTCTTC
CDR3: CASRQSTGGSFNEQFF

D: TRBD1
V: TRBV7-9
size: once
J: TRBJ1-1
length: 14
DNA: TGTGCCAGCAGCGATTGGACAGGAGGAACTGAAGCTTTCTTT
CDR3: CASSDWTGGTEAFF

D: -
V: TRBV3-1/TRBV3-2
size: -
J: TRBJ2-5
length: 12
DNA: TGTGCCAGCAGCCAAACGGAAGAGACCCAGTACTTC
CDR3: CASSQTEETQYF

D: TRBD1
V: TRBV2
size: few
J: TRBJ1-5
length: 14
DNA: TGTGCCAGCAGCAGACAGGGCCTTAATCAGCCCCAGCATTTT
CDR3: CASSRQGLNQPQHF

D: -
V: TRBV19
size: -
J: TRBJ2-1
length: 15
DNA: TGTGCCAGTAGTATCACGGGATACTCCTACAATGAGCAGTTCTTC
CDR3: CASSITGYSYNEQFF

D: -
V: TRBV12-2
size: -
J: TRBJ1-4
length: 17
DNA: TGTGCAAGTCGCTTAATTCTCACTCTTTCAACTAATGAAAAACTGTTTTTT
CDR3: CASRLILTLSTNEKLFF

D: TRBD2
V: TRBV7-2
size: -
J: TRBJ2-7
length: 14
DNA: TGTGCCAGCAGCCCACGGGAGGCCCCTTACGAGCAGTACTTC
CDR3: CASSPREAPYEQYF

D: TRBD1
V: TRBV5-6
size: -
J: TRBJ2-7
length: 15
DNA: TGTGCCAGCAGCTTTCTGGGGACAGCTTCCTACGAGCAGTACTTC
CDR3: CASSFLGTASYEQYF

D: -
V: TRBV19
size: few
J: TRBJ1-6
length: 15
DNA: TGTGCCAGTAGTTTACCACAGGGACGAAATTCACCCCTCCACTTT
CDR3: CASSLPQGRNSPLHF

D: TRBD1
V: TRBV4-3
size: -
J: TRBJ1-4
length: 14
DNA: TGCGCCAGCAGCCAGGGACAGGGGTATGAAAAACTGTTTTTT
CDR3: CASSQGQGYEKLFF

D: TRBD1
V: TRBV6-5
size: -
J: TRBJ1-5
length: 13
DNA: TGTGCCAGCAGCGGACAGGTCAATCAGCCCCAGCATTTT
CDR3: CASSGQVNQPQHF

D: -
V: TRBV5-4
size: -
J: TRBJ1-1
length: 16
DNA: TGTGCCAGCAGCTTGGAGGCAGGGCTCTCGAACACTGAAGCTTTCTTT
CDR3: CASSLEAGLSNTEAFF

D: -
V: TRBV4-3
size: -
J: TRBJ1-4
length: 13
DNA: TGCGCCAGCAGCCAAGACCTAGAGGAAAAACTGTTTTTT
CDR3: CASSQDLEEKLFF

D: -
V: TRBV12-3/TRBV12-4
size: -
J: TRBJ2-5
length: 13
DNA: TGTGCCAGCAGTTTAAACATCCAAGAGACCCAGTACTTC
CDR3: CASSLNIQETQYF

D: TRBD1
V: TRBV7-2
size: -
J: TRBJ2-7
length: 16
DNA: TGTGCCAGCAGCTTCGCCCTCAGGGGGTTCTCCTACGAGCAGTACTTC
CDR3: CASSFALRGFSYEQYF

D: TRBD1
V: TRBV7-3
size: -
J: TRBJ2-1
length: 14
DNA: TGTGCCAGCAGCCACCCGACAGGGACCAATGAGCAGTTCTTC
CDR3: CASSHPTGTNEQFF

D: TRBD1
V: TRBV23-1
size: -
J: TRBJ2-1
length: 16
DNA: TGCGCCAGCACCGAGAACAGGGGCACTATCAAGCAGGAGCAGTTCTTC
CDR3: CASTENRGTIKQEQFF

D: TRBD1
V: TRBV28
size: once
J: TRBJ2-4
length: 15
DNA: TGTGCCAGCAGCTTCGCTAGGACAGGGGGAAACATTCAGTACTTC
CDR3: CASSFARTGGNIQYF

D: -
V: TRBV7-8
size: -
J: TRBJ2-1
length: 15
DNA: TGTGCCAGCAGCGTCAACAGGGGAGGCTGGTATGAGCAGTTCTTC
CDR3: CASSVNRGGWYEQFF

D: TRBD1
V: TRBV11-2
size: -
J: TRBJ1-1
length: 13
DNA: TGTGCCAGCAGCTTAGGTCGGGACAGGGAAGCTTTCTTT
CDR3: CASSLGRDREAFF

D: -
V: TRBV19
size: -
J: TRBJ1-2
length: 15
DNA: TGTGCCAGTAGTACTTCTTCGGGGGACGGTCGGGGCTACACCTTC
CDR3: CASSTSSGDGRGYTF

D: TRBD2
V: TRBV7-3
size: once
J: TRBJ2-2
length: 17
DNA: TGTGCCAGCAGCTCGACTAGCGGGAGGGAGAACACCGGGGAGCTGTTTTTT
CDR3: CASSSTSGRENTGELFF

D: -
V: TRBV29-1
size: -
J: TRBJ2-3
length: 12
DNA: TGCAGCGTTCGACAGGGCACAGATACGCAGTATTTT
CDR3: CSVRQGTDTQYF

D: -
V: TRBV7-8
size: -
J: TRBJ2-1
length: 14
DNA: TGTGCCAGCAGCTTATCTCTCTCGGGGAATGAGCAGTTCTTC
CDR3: CASSLSLSGNEQFF

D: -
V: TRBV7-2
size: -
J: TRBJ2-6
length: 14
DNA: TGTGCCAGCAGACGGGACTCTGGGGCCAACGTCCTGACTTTC
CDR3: CASRRDSGANVLTF

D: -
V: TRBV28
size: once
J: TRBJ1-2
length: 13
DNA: TGTGCCAGCAGTGCCGACAGGAAATATGGCTACACCTTC
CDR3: CASSADRKYGYTF

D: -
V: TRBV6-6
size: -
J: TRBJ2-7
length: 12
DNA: TGTGCCAGCAGTTCTACCGGGTACGAGCAGTACTTC
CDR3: CASSSTGYEQYF

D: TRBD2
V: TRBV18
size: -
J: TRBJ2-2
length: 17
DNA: TGTGCCAGCTCACCATCGAGTCTAGCGGGAGTCACCGGGGAGCTGTTTTTT
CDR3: CASSPSSLAGVTGELFF

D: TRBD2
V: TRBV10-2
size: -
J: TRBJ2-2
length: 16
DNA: TGCGCCAGCATGACTAGCGGGAGGGTGTACACCGGGGAGCTGTTTTTT
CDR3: CASMTSGRVYTGELFF

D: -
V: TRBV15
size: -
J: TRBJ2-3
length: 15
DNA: TGTGCCACCAGCAGAGATCTAGAGGGGGTAGATACGCAGTATTTT
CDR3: CATSRDLEGVDTQYF

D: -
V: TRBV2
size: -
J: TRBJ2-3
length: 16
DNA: TGTGCCAGCAGTGCCCAGACAGGTATCAGCACAGATACGCAGTATTTT
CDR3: CASSAQTGISTDTQYF

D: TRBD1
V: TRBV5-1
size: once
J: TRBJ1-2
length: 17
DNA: TGCGCCAGCAGCCCGGGGGGGACAGCGAAAGGGTTATATGGCTACACCTTC
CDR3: CASSPGGTAKGLYGYTF

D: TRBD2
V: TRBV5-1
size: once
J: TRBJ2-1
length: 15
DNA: TGCGCCAGCAGCTTGGTGGCGGGAGGGGTCAATGAGCAGTTCTTC
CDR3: CASSLVAGGVNEQFF

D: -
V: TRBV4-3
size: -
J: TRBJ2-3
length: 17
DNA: TGCGCCAGCAGCCGCACCATGAGGGGGTCCTCCTCCGATACGCAGTATTTT
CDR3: CASSRTMRGSSSDTQYF

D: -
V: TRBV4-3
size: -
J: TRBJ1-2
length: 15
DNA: TGCGCCAGCAGCCAGAGGGTAACAGGGACCTATGGCTACACCTTC
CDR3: CASSQRVTGTYGYTF

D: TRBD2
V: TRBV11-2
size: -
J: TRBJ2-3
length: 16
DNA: TGTGCCAGCAGCTCCGTGGCGGGAGGGGTCACAGATACGCAGTATTTT
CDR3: CASSSVAGGVTDTQYF